Listed below are T cell receptor beta chains from one sample, sequenced in a study of blood T cell repertoires in COVID-19. Produced via immunoSEQ multiplex PCR; TCRdb's table is partial and in-frame only. The sample consists of 150,000 or so clones, roughly 87% of them appearing once. The sequencing input was peripheral blood. The receptors were sampled from a woman aged 45-65 years with acute or convalescent COVID-19. Each CDR3 is given with its conserved first and last residue.

>TRBV5-1
CASSHPTSGGAKATNEQFF
>TRBV25-1
CASSEGGRGTGELFF
>TRBV30
CAWRITSGGLNTQYF
>TRBV29-1
CSVEVPGPPTQYF
>TRBV6-5
CASTKTVNYGYTF
>TRBV5-4
CASSPSLYNEKLFF
>TRBV30
CAWGGTDYNEQFF
>TRBV30
CAWRATSGGATQYF
>TRBV7-8
CASSERTGANYGYTF
>TRBV10-3
CAISNTGVGSPLHF
>TRBV7-2
CASSLDWDSLREQYF
>TRBV19
CASSMTGTTPDTEAFF
>TRBV13
CASSLDRRGAYYGYTF
>TRBV7-9
CASSLLGRGVYGYTF
>TRBV6-5
CASSYSRGGGTEAFF
>TRBV10-3
CAISGEVNTEAFF
>TRBV9
CASSGHYRGGGTGELFF
>TRBV12-5
CASGTPKASGGAWETQYF
>TRBV5-1
CASSGGTGVGNTIYF
>TRBV7-8
CASSPFRDLEGNQPQHF
>TRBV5-5
CASSFMRGGYTDTQYF
>TRBV27
CASRPGLAGGLGIQYF
>TRBV6-2/TRBV6-3
CASSYGSGVNPNIQYF
>TRBV7-9
CASSLGSGNIQYF
>TRBV27
CASSLLGQFSPLHF
>TRBV4-2
CASSQVLAGTDTQYF
>TRBV7-8
CASGETQYF
>TRBV5-4
CASSLDRAGTGELFF
>TRBV4-1
CASSLRQGLANTGELFF
>TRBV9
CASSVGARGGGETQYF
>TRBV7-2
CASRGSANEQYF
>TRBV24-1
CATSDRRTSGGEQFF
>TRBV30
CAWSPGLEGEKLFF
>TRBV29-1
CSVRIRTGGMELFF
>TRBV6-5
CASSFSGGPQHF
>TRBV12-3/TRBV12-4
CASTKLGSEQYF
>TRBV9
CASSVGADYGYTF
>TRBV11-3
CASSEQTGVNGYTF
>TRBV29-1
CSVLDNNEKLFF
>TRBV5-1
CASSPGTSGGAIHEQYF
>TRBV6-6
CASQGDRRGYEQYF
>TRBV2
CASTFIGNTEAFF
>TRBV3-1/TRBV3-2
CASSQDPGTETYEQYF
>TRBV7-2
CASSFWTGPPPLHF
>TRBV2
CASSEQGAPGYTF
>TRBV5-4
CASSGLAGDYEQYF
>TRBV11-3
CASSLGVGRWLDTINEQFF
>TRBV10-3
CAISGGQGVSYEQYF
>TRBV19
CASSIRRLAGGADTQYF
>TRBV7-2
CASSLVTGGIGEKLFF
>TRBV5-1
CASSWTGGREQFF
>TRBV7-2
CASSFPTGSRAANQPQHF
>TRBV4-1
CASSQASLAGRDEQFF
>TRBV7-8
CASGGLSFYNSPLHF
>TRBV19
CASSPGWGYTF